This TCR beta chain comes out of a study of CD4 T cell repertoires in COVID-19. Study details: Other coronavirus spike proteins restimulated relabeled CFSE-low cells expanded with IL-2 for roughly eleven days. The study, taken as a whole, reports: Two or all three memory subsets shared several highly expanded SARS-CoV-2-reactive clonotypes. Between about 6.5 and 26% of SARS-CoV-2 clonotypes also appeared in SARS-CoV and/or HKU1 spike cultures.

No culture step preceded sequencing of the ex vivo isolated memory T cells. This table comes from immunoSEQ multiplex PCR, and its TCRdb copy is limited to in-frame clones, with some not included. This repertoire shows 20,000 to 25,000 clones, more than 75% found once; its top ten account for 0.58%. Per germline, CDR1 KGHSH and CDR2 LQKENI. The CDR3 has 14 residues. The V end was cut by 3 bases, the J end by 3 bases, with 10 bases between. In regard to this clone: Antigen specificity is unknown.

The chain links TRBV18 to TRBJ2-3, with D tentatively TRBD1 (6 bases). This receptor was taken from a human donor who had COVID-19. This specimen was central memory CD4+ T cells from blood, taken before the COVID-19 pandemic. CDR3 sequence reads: CASSPVQGTDTQYF. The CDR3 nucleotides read TGTGCCAGCTCACCTGTGCAGGGGACAGATACGCAGTATTTT. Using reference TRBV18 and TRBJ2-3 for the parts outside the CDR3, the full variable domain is NAGVMQNPRHLVRRRGQEARLRCSPMKGHSHVYWYRQLPEEGLKFMVYLQKENIIDESGMPKERFSAEFPKEGPSILRIQQVVRGDSAAYFCASSPVQGTDTQYFGPGTRLTVL.